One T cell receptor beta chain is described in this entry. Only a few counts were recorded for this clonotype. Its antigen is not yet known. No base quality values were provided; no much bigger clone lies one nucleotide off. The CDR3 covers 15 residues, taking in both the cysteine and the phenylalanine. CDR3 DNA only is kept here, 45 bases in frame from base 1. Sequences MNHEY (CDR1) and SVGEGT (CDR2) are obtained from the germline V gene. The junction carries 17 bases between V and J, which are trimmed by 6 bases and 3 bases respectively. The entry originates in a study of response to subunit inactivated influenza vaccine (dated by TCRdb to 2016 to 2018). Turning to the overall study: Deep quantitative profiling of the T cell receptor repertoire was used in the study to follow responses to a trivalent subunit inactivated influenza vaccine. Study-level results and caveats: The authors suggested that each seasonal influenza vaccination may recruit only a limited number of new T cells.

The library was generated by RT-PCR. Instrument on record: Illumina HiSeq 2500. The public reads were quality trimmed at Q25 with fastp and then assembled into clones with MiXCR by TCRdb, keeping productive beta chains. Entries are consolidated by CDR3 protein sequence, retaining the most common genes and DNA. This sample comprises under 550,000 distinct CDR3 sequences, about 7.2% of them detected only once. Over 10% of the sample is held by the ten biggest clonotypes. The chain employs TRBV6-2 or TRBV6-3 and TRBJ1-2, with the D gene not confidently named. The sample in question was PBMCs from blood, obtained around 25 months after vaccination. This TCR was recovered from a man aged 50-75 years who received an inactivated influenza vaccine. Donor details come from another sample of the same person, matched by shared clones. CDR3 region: CASRAATQGHYGYTF. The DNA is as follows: TGTGCCAGCAGAGCGGCAACCCAAGGGCACTATGGCTACACCTTC.